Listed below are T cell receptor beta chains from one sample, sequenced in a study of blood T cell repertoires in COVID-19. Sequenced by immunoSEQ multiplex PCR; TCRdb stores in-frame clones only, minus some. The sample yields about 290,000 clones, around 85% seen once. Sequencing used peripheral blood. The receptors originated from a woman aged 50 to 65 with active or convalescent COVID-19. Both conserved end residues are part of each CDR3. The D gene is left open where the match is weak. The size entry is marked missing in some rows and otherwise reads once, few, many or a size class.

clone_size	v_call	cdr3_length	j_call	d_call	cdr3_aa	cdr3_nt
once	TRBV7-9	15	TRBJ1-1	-	CASSYQQFSNTEAFF	TGTGCCAGCAGCTACCAACAGTTTTCGAACACTGAAGCTTTCTTT
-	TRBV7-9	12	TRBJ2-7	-	CASSFSSAEQYF	TGTGCCAGCAGCTTCTCTAGTGCCGAGCAGTACTTC
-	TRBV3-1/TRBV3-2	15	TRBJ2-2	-	CASSQAEVNTGELFF	TGTGCCAGCAGCCAAGCCGAGGTTAACACCGGGGAGCTGTTTTTT
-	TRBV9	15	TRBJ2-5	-	CASSAGGIGGETQYF	TGTGCCAGCAGCGCAGGCGGGATCGGAGGCGAGACCCAGTACTTC
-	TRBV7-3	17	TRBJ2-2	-	CASSPWGGARNTGELFF	TGTGCCAGCAGCCCCTGGGGGGGGGCAAGGAACACCGGGGAGCTGTTTTTT
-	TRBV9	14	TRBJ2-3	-	CASSAPGGTDTQYF	TGTGCCAGCAGCGCCCCGGGGGGCACAGATACGCAGTATTTT
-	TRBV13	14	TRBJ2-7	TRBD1	CASSSGQAPYEQYF	TGTGCCAGCAGCTCAGGACAGGCCCCCTACGAGCAGTACTTC
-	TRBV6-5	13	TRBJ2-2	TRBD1	CASSRGTAGELFF	TGTGCCAGCAGCAGAGGGACAGCCGGGGAGCTGTTTTTT
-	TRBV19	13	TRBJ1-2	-	CASSQQVSVAYTF	TGTGCCAGTAGTCAGCAGGTTTCAGTGGCCTACACCTTC
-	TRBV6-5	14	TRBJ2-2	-	CASSYEGATGELFF	TGTGCCAGCAGTTACGAGGGTGCCACCGGGGAGCTGTTTTTT
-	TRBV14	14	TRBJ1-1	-	CASSQDSWYTEAFF	TGTGCCAGCAGCCAAGATAGCTGGTACACTGAAGCTTTCTTT
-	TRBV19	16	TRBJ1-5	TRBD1	CASSIDDRGLGQPQHF	TGTGCCAGTAGTATAGATGACAGGGGGCTTGGGCAGCCCCAGCATTTT
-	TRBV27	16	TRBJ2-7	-	CASSSPGGQGLWEQYF	TGTGCCAGCAGCTCCCCTGGGGGCCAGGGCCTTTGGGAGCAGTACTTC
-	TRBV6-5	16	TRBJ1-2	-	CASSYSTDHLPYGYTF	TGTGCCAGCAGTTATTCGACAGACCACCTTCCGTATGGCTACACCTTC
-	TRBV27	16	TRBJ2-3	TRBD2	CASSLLTSAYTDTQYF	TGTGCCAGCAGTTTACTGACTAGCGCCTACACAGATACGCAGTATTTT